This T cell receptor beta chain was profiled in a study of neoadjuvant anti-PD-1 for oral cavity cancer. Trimming pared 11 bases from V and 1 base from J, leaving 8 bases between. The CDR3 length is 12 residues. Germline assignment: CDR1 SNHLY and CDR2 FYNNEI. Patients had newly diagnosed, untreated stage II-IVA oral cavity squamous cell carcinoma. The method was immunoSEQ multiplex PCR; TCRdb's version includes in-frame clones alone and lacks a portion of them. The sample has about 16,000 clones; about 59% are singletons. This TCR was recovered from a person between 40 and 79 years old with oral cavity squamous cell carcinoma. This chain joins TRBV2 and TRBJ2-2; D unresolved. The sample here was PBMCs, taken before nivolumab (anti-PD-1) treatment. The CDR3 nucleotides are TGTGCCTACGCCAGGAACACCGGGGAGCTGTTTTTT. Encoded protein: CAYARNTGELFF.